This T cell receptor (beta chain) was identified in a study of STAT3 mutations in large granular lymphocyte leukemia. Libraries were prepared by immunoSEQ multiplex PCR; TCRdb keeps only in-frame clonotypes and omits some of them. The sample lists about 12,000 clones; more than 75% were seen once. For this clone: What it binds is not known.

Study conclusions and caveats: All newly emerging clones after therapy were STAT3 wild type. In T-cell large granular lymphocyte leukemia, about half of patients showed multiple immunodominant subclonotypes. A small but highly pathogenic clone may have been missed. Clonal expansion was inferred from samples taken at other timepoints. In several patients, dominant TCR clone burden exceeded STAT3 mutant burden, suggesting STAT3 mutation arose secondarily.

The J segment lost 4 bases and the V segment lost 6 bases, leaving 9 bases of the junction unmatched. From germline, CDR1 is MNHEY and CDR2 SVGAGI. The CDR3 has 14 residues. This sequence originates from a man aged 55 to 70 with T-cell large granular lymphocyte leukemia. Some clones in this sample may be carry-over from other donors' samples. The sample comprised peripheral blood mononuclear cells. The chain combines TRBV6-5 with TRBJ2-7; 7 nucleotides match TRBD1. DNA for the CDR3: TGTGCCAGCAGACTCCGGGACAGATCATACGAGCAGTACTTC. Amino acid sequence: CASRLRDRSYEQYF.